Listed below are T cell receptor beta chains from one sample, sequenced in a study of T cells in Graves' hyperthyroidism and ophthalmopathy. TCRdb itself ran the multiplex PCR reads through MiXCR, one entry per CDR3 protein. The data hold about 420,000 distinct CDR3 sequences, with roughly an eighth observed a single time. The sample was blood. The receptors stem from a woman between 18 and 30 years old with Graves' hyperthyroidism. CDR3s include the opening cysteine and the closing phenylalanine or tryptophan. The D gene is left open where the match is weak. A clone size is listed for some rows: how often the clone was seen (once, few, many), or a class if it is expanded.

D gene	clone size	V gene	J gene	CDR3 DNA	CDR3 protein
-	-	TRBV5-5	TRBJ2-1	TGTGCCAGCAGCCCTTGGGGGGAGAACTACAATGAGCAGTTCTTC	CASSPWGENYNEQFF
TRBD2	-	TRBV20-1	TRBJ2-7	TGCAGTGCTGGACGGGGGGTCCCCTACGAGCAGCACTTC	CSAGRGVPYEQHF
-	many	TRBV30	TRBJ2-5	TGTGCCTGGAGTGTACTCGGAGAGACCCAGTACTTC	CAWSVLGETQYF
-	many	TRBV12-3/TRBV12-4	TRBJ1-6	TGTGCCAGCAGTTTAGGCGGGGAGAATTCACCCCTCCACTTT	CASSLGGENSPLHF
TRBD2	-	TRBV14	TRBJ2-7	TGTGCCAGCAGCCATCAACCCGGGACTAGCGGGACTGGTTTCGACGAGCAGTACTTC	CASSHQPGTSGTGFDEQYF
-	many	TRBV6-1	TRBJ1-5	TGTGCCAGCAGTGAGACGCGCAATCAGCCCCAGCATTTT	CASSETRNQPQHF
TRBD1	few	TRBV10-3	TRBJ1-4	TGTGCCGTACGACAGGGCACTAATGAAAAACTGTTTTTT	CAVRQGTNEKLFF
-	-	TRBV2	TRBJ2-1	TGTGCCAGCAGTGACAGTTACAATGAGCAGTTCTTC	CASSDSYNEQFF
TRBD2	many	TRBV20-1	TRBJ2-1	TGCAGTGTCGGGACTAGCGGCCTCTCCTACAATGAGCAGTTCTTC	CSVGTSGLSYNEQFF
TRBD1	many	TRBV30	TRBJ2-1	TGTGCCTGGAGTCTCCGAGACAGGGAGTTCTTC	CAWSLRDREFF
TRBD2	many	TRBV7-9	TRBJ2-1	TGTGCCAGCAGCTTCGGACTAGCGGACTACAATGAGCAGTTCTTC	CASSFGLADYNEQFF
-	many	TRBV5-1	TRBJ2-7	TGCGCCAGCAGCACCTCCGGGACAATCTACGAGCAGTACTTC	CASSTSGTIYEQYF
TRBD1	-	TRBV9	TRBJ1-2	TGTGCCAGCAGCGTCGGACAGGGTTTGGGGGATGGCTACACCTTC	CASSVGQGLGDGYTF
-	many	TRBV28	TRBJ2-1	TGTGCCAGCAGTAATTCAGGGGAGTACAATGAGCAGTTCTTC	CASSNSGEYNEQFF
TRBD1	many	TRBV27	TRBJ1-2	TGTGCCAGCAGTTTCCTCAGGGGGGGAAACTATGGCTACACCTTC	CASSFLRGGNYGYTF
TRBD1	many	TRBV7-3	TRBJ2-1	TGTGCCAGCAGCATCACAGGGGGATCCTACAATGAGCAGTTCTTC	CASSITGGSYNEQFF
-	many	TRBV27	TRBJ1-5	TGTGCCAGCAGTTTTGACTTTTGGAGCAATCAGCCCCAGCATTTT	CASSFDFWSNQPQHF